Described below is a single TCR beta chain sequence and its context. Its antigen is unknown. This record belongs to a study of cytomegalovirus exposure and HLA in healthy donors. Whole-study results and caveats: Later analysis identified 17,000 or so TCR beta sequences associated with HLA alleles, using a false discovery rate threshold of 0.05.

PCR used 60 Vbeta primers and 13 Jbeta primers. The repertoire was sequenced with immunoSEQ multiplex PCR; TCRdb's copy has only in-frame clones and lacks some. The sample contains 190,000 or so clones, 80% of which appear only once. Germline assignment: CDR1 MNHNS and CDR2 SASEGT. This CDR3 region has 17 residues. J was trimmed by 4 bases and V by 2 bases; bases with no gene match: 9. J is TRBJ2-1 and V is TRBV6-1, with TRBD2 identical over 9 bases. Sequencing used PBMCs. This clonotype was obtained from a boy between 10 and 17 years old in good health and CMV-seronegative. As DNA, the CDR3 is TGTGCCAGCAGTGAATATATTGGGCTAGCGGGATACAATGAGCAGTTCTTC. Its translation is CASSEYIGLAGYNEQFF.